The 28 T cell receptor beta chains reported below all come from one sample, sequenced in a study of control samples from healthy donors and cancer patients. Assay used: immunoSEQ multiplex PCR; TCRdb lists only in-frame clones, some missing. The sample records about 180,000 clones, more than 80% being singletons. Sequenced: blood. Source of these receptors: a man in his thirties or forties in good health.

The chain uses TRBV9 and TRBJ1-5; no reliable D call. CDR3 length equals 14 residues. The V gene's germline CDR1 is SGDLS and CDR2 YYNGEE. V lost 3 bases, J lost 3 bases, and 10 bases lay in between. For the CDR3, the DNA is TGTGCCAGCAGCGGTGGTCCATTCAATCAGCCCCAGCATTTT. Amino acids: CASSGGPFNQPQHF.

The CDR3 protein is CAWSPGFGYEQYF. Here the CDR3 DNA reads TGTGCCTGGAGTCCGGGATTTGGGTACGAGCAGTACTTC. V usage is TRBV30 and J usage is TRBJ2-7; D is possibly TRBD2 (5 bases). V was trimmed by 2 bases and J by 4 bases, leaving 12 bases between them. The CDR3 loop spans 13 amino acids. From germline, CDR1 is GTSNPN and CDR2 SVGIG (reference sequence).

This chain links TRBV9 with TRBJ2-1; 9 bases match TRBD1. After removal of 2 bases from V and 5 bases from J, the junction contained 8 bases not matched to a gene. The CDR3 has 16 residues. Germline V gene lookup returns CDR1 SGDLS and CDR2 YYNGEE. The CDR3 DNA reads as TGTGCCAGCAGCGTCTGGAAAGGGACAGGGAACAATGAGCAGTTCTTC. Protein product: CASSVWKGTGNNEQFF.

V and J are TRBV19 and TRBJ2-7, with D uncertain. CDR1 is LNHDA, CDR2 SQIVND, per germline (reference sequence). Trimming left V 7 bases short and J 2 bases short, with 21 bases between. The CDR3 is made up of 16 amino acids. The CDR3 nucleotides are TGTGCCAGTAAACTGTCGGCTACGGGCAGGACCTACGAGCAGTACTTC. Encoded protein: CASKLSATGRTYEQYF. The variable domain in full, with the rest retrieved from reference TRBV19 and TRBJ2-7, is DGGITQSPKYLFRKEGQNVTLSCEQNLNHDAMYWYRQDPGQGLRLIYYSQIVNDFQKGDIAEGYSVSREKKESFPLTVTSAQKNPTAFYLCASKLSATGRTYEQYFGPGTRLTVT.

The chain links TRBV28 to TRBJ1-2; D is possibly TRBD1 (5 bases). The V gene lost 6 bases and the J gene lost 7 bases, with 9 bases spanning the gap. The CDR3 runs to 11 residues. Germline values: CDR1 MDHEN, CDR2 SYDVKM. The DNA of the CDR3 is TGTGCCAGCAGGGGGCGAGGTGGCTACACCTTC. It yields the protein CASRGRGGYTF.

The V call is TRBV19, the J call TRBJ1-1; D is undetermined. This CDR3 spans 14 amino acids. V dropped 4 bases and J dropped 0 bases, with 9 bases sitting between them. CDR1 is LNHDA and CDR2 is SQIVND in the germline V gene (reference sequence). This CDR3 reads CASSTAAMNTEAFF. The CDR3, as DNA: TGTGCCAGTAGTACGGCGGCCATGAACACTGAAGCTTTCTTT.

This rearrangement joins TRBV6-4 to TRBJ2-7; 9 positions match TRBD2. The V gene's germline CDR1 is MRHNA and CDR2 SNTAGT. This CDR3 spans 16 amino acids. V shed 3 bases and J 2 bases; nucleotides not matched to a gene: 8. CDR3 protein: CASSESGGRAPYEQYF. The CDR3 DNA is TGTGCCAGCAGTGAAAGCGGCGGGAGGGCCCCCTACGAGCAGTACTTC.

This sequence joins TRBV25-1 and TRBJ2-1; 9 bases are shared with TRBD1. The V and J ends lost 7 bases and 7 bases, in that order; junction bases with no gene match: 5. There are 13 residues in the CDR3. Germline-derived CDR1 and CDR2 are MGHDK and SYGVNS. In DNA, the CDR3 is TGTGCCAGCACCGGGACAGGGAGTAATGAGCAGTTCTTC. Its protein is CASTGTGSNEQFF.

The V gene is TRBV6-5, the J gene TRBJ2-5, with TRBD2 matching 8 bases. The CDR3 extends over 15 amino acids. In germline, CDR1 is MNHEY, CDR2 SVGAGI. Trimming at V came to 0 bases and at J to 3 bases, leaving 3 bases not matched to a gene. The CDR3 is CASSYSVAGKETQYF. CDR3 nucleotide sequence: TGTGCCAGCAGTTACTCTGTAGCGGGAAAAGAGACCCAGTACTTC.

The chain joins TRBV18 to TRBJ2-6; D uncertain. CDR3 size: 15 residues. Looked up from germline, CDR1 is KGHSH and CDR2 is LQKENI. Trimming removed 5 bases at V and 0 bases at J, with 8 bases between. The CDR3: CASSTKSSGANVLTF. In DNA form, the CDR3 reads TGTGCCAGCTCAACTAAGAGCTCTGGGGCCAACGTCCTGACTTTC.

This chain uses TRBV10-3 with TRBJ1-5, with TRBD1 matching 7 bases. The CDR3 runs 16 residues. CDR1 and CDR2 from the germline V gene are ENHRY and SYGVKD. Trimming at V came to 2 bases and at J to 4 bases, leaving 8 bases not matched to a gene. CDR3 coding DNA: TGTGCCATCAGTGAGAGGGGCGGGACAGAGAATCAGCCCCAGCATTTT. Protein product: CAISERGGTENQPQHF.

This sequence joins TRBV5-6 and TRBJ2-2; 7 nucleotides align to TRBD1. With 5 bases clipped from V and 2 bases from J, the junction kept 3 bases outside the gene matches. The CDR3 contains 14 residues. Germline V gene data show CDR1 as SGHDT and CDR2 as YYEEEE. Here the CDR3 reads CASSWDRNTGELFF. CDR3 bases: TGTGCCAGCAGTTGGGACAGAAACACCGGGGAGCTGTTTTTT.

The rearrangement uses TRBV7-9 and TRBJ1-4, with 8 positions matching TRBD1. J lost 8 bases, V lost 5 bases, and 7 bases had no gene match. CDR1 and CDR2 from the germline V gene are SEHNR and FQNEAQ (reference sequence). The CDR3 consists of 14 residues. In DNA, the CDR3 is TGTGCCAGCAGCCAGGACAGGGACCGGGAAAAACTGTTTTTT. It specifies CASSQDRDREKLFF.

The rearrangement links TRBV30 to TRBJ2-5; TRBD1 aligns across 8 bases. The V gene's germline CDR1 is GTSNPN and CDR2 SVGIG (reference sequence). Trimming cost V 8 bases and J 2 bases; bases outside gene matches: 4. The CDR3 runs to 12 residues. The CDR3 sequence: CAADRGQETQYF. CDR3 sequence (DNA): TGTGCCGCTGACAGGGGACAAGAGACCCAGTACTTC.

This rearrangement joins TRBV30 to TRBJ2-1, with D perhaps matching TRBD2 (6 bases). Per the germline V gene, CDR1 is GTSNPN and CDR2 is SVGIG (reference sequence). The CDR3 covers 16 residues. V shed 2 bases and J shed 7 bases, with 21 bases lying between them. The CDR3 loop reads CAWSRAAGLSGNEQFF. CDR3 in DNA: TGTGCCTGGAGTAGGGCCGCCGGACTATCGGGGAATGAGCAGTTCTTC.

This chain joins TRBV27 and TRBJ1-2, with 8 bases that match TRBD1. From germline, CDR1 is MNHEY and CDR2 SMNVEV (reference sequence). V shed 6 bases, J shed 8 bases, and the junction held 5 bases outside the gene matches. This CDR3 has 12 amino acids. The CDR3 region has the DNA TGTGCCAGCAGGGACAGGGTCGGGGGCTACACCTTC. As protein: CASRDRVGGYTF.

This clone was seen just once. The chain is built from TRBV6-4 and TRBJ1-3, with 9 bases identical to TRBD1. Germline V gives CDR1 MRHNA, CDR2 SNTAGT. V was clipped by 4 bases and J by 3 bases; unmatched bases: 7. CDR3 size: 16 residues. The CDR3 bases are TGTGCCAGCAGTGCCAGGGACAGGGATGGTGGAAACACCATATATTTT. Its translation: CASSARDRDGGNTIYF.

The rearrangement joins TRBV7-2 to TRBJ1-5, with D unresolved. V lost 3 bases to trimming and J lost 7 bases, with 7 bases between them. Germline CDR1 and CDR2: SGHTA and FQGNSA. The CDR3 consists of 12 residues. DNA of the CDR3: TGTGCCAGCAGCTTGGCTGGACAGCCCCAGCATTTT. Encoded protein: CASSLAGQPQHF.

This clone was detected once. This CDR3 reads CASSETETQYF. DNA of the CDR3: TGCGCCAGCAGTGAAACAGAGACCCAGTACTTC. This sequence joins TRBV10-2 and TRBJ2-5; D ambiguous. Germline V gives CDR1 WSHSY, CDR2 SAAADI. The V end lost 3 bases, the J end lost 4 bases, and 3 bases lay between the germline ends. This CDR3 is built from 11 residues.

The chain couples TRBV6-2 or TRBV6-3 to TRBJ2-2; D uncertain. With 0 bases removed from V and 0 bases from J, the gap between germline ends came to 11 bases. CDR1 is MNHEY and CDR2 is SVGEGT in the germline V gene. This CDR3 is 17 amino acids long. CDR3 protein: CASSYSFYSPNTGELFF. The CDR3 bases are TGTGCCAGCAGTTACTCGTTCTACAGCCCGAACACCGGGGAGCTGTTTTTT.

The rearrangement uses TRBV24-1 and TRBJ2-1; TRBD2 matches at 11 bases. Germline V gene sequence: CDR1 KGHDR, CDR2 SFDVKD. This CDR3 contains 16 residues. Losses at the gene ends were 3 bases for V and 4 bases for J; bases not matched to a gene: 4. CDR3 sequence (DNA): TGTGCCACCAGTGATACCCGACTAGCGGGGTACAATGAGCAGTTCTTC. Translation gives CATSDTRLAGYNEQFF.

V is TRBV18 and J is TRBJ2-3; 10 bases line up with TRBD2. The CDR3 has 16 amino acids. J lost 1 base, V lost 3 bases, and 4 bases had no gene match. Germline V gene sequence: CDR1 KGHSH, CDR2 LQKENI. CDR3 sequence (DNA): TGTGCCAGCTCACCGAGGCTAGCGGGGGGCACAGATACGCAGTATTTT. Protein sequence: CASSPRLAGGTDTQYF.

The chain has TRBV10-2 and TRBJ1-1, with D uncertain. CDR3 length equals 13 residues. Germline V gives CDR1 WSHSY, CDR2 SAAADI. V shed 0 bases and J shed 10 bases, with 12 bases lying between them. Here the CDR3 reads CASSESKVFAAFF. CDR3 DNA sequence: TGCGCCAGCAGTGAGTCGAAGGTGTTCGCAGCTTTCTTT.

The rearrangement joins TRBV5-1 to TRBJ2-5, with a tentative D call TRBD2 (6 bases). There are 16 residues in the CDR3. Germline-derived CDR1 and CDR2 are SGHRS and YFSETQ. The V and J ends lost 0 bases and 2 bases respectively, with 14 bases between them. CDR3 amino acids: CASSLEGWRGQETQYF. The CDR3 nucleotides are TGCGCCAGCAGCTTGGAGGGCTGGCGGGGTCAAGAGACCCAGTACTTC.

The chain employs TRBV5-4 and TRBJ2-1; D perhaps matches TRBD1 (6 bases). Germline V gene data show CDR1 as SGHNT and CDR2 as YYREEE (reference sequence). CDR3 length equals 15 residues. The V gene lost 1 base and the J gene lost 2 bases, with 10 bases spanning the gap. The CDR3 reads CASSLRSGAYNEQFF. The CDR3 DNA reads TGTGCCAGCAGCTTGAGGTCAGGGGCCTACAATGAGCAGTTCTTC.

The CDR3 sequence is CASSFETNTEAFF. CDR3 DNA sequence: TGTGCCAGCAGCTTTGAAACGAACACTGAAGCTTTCTTT. V and J are TRBV7-9 and TRBJ1-1; D is unresolved. Trimming left V 3 bases short and J 1 base short, with 6 bases between. The germline gives CDR1 SEHNR, CDR2 FQNEAQ (reference sequence). This CDR3 has 13 amino acids.

The rearrangement uses TRBV4-3 and TRBJ1-1; D may be TRBD1 (6 bases). CDR1 LGHNA and CDR2 YSLEER come from the germline V gene. The CDR3 spans 16 residues. V was clipped by 0 bases and J by 0 bases, with 11 bases between them. The DNA for the CDR3 is TGCGCCAGCAGCCAAGATTTGGGGGCCCTGAACACTGAAGCTTTCTTT. It is translated as CASSQDLGALNTEAFF.

The chain has TRBV10-3 and TRBJ2-1; 8 bases fit TRBD1. The V gene end was trimmed by 11 bases and the J gene end by 7 bases; junction bases not matched to a gene: 7. From germline, CDR1 is ENHRY and CDR2 SYGVKD. This CDR3 is 12 amino acids long. The CDR3 is CAVRTGMNEQFF. The CDR3 DNA follows: TGTGCCGTCCGGACAGGGATGAATGAGCAGTTCTTC.